This TCR beta chain was sequenced for a study of sequential checkpoint blockade in melanoma (dated by TCRdb to the late 2010s). With regard to the full study: Patients were randomized 1:1 to first-line nivolumab followed by ipilimumab (arm A) or ipilimumab followed by nivolumab (arm B). Maintenance nivolumab was given following each of the two trial sequences. DNA from 75 to 100 melanoma tumor samples collected before treatment underwent TCRbeta immunosequencing. Matched tumor biopsies were taken from around 22 patients before treatment and at week 13, after single-agent nivolumab (arm A) or ipilimumab (arm B). The same lesion was the source of 75% to 90% of the matched pre- and post-treatment tumor biopsy pairs.

The full study reports these points: Within-arm analyses of tumor T-cell fraction were limited by small sample sizes and reduced statistical power. The response-prediction model combining TCR metrics and mutation burden needs validation in larger, independent patient cohorts. Achieving clinical benefit was about 30 times more likely for patients whose tumor T-cell fraction and clonality increased by week 13. Tumor T-cell fraction and clonality were found to correlate with PD-L1 staining and CD8+ T-cell counts but not with mutational load. In the nivolumab-first arm (arm A), pretreatment tumor TIL clonality was associated with response (P = .04).

This clone was detected only a few times. What antigen it recognizes has not been identified. No base quality values were provided; no much bigger clone lies one nucleotide off. The sample's treatment or condition label, decoded: randomized to nivolumab then ipilimumab (arm A) or the reverse (arm B). None of the trial patients had been given prior DNA-damaging chemotherapy. Samples were obtained from patients with melanoma enrolled in CheckMate 064, a randomized, open-label phase II trial of sequential checkpoint blockade. Genomic DNA from formalin-fixed paraffin-embedded (FFPE) tissue samples served as the input for tumor TCR sequencing. The immunoSEQ Assay was used to immunosequence TCRbeta CDR3 regions from genomic DNA. Before high-throughput sequencing, the genomic DNA was amplified using bias-controlled multiplex PCR. The original methods were these. To quantify the absolute abundance of each unique TCRbeta CDR3 region, the sequences were collapsed and filtered. Clonality, defined as 1 minus Pielou's evenness, was calculated using productive rearrangements only. Tumor T-cell fraction was computed by normalizing TCRbeta template counts to usable DNA, estimated from several housekeeping genes. A previously published method was used to identify clones whose frequencies were significantly greater in on-treatment samples than in baseline samples. TCRdb holds this immuneACCESS table with in-frame rearrangements only. Some clones are missing; in checked studies, unresolved V genes explain under half, and the rest has no known cause. Clone size and V and J calls were adopted from that table, with D and trimming inferred from the DNA. Here the sample has 1,800 or so clones; around 19% occur a single time. Approximately 8.8% of the sample is in the top ten clones.

At the junction V is shortened by 1 base and J by 4 bases, with 11 bases in between. The germline V gene specifies KGHSH as CDR1 and LQKENI as CDR2. Inclusive of the bounding cysteine and phenylalanine, the CDR3 is 15 residues long. Of the read, only the CDR3 DNA is kept; its 45 bases are in frame from base 1. The material sequenced was tumor tissue (inferred from file names), taken from a patient given nivolumab and ipilimumab in sequence. The receptor was derived from a human donor with melanoma. The chain employs TRBV18 and TRBJ1-5; TRBD1 might be the D gene, on 5 matching bases. The nucleotide sequence is TGTGCCAGCTCACCACAGCTGGGGGGGAATCAGCCCCAGCATTTT. Its protein is CASSPQLGGNQPQHF.